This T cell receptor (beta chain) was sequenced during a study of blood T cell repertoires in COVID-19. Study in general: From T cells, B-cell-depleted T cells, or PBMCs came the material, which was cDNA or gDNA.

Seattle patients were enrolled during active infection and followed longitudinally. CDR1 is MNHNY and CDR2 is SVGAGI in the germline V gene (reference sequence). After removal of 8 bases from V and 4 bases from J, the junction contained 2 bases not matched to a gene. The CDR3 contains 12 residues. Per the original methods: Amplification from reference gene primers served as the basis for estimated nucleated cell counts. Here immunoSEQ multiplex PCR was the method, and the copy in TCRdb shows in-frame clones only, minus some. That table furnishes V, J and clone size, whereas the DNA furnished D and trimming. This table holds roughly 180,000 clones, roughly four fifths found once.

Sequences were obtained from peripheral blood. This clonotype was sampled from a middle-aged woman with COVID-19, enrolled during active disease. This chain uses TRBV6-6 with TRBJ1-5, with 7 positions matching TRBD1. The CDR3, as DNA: TGTGCCAGCGGGACAGCTAATCAGCCCCAGCATTTT. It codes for CASGTANQPQHF.